These 32 T cell receptor beta chains were sequenced from one sample in a study of naive and memory T cell subsets. Whole blood, roughly 2.5 ml, came from adult healthy volunteers. Blood and skin TCR RNA was reverse transcribed with alpha and beta constant primers. TCRdb re-called the 5' RACE reads through MiXCR, storing one row per CDR3 protein. The profile shows 20,000 to 30,000 distinct CDR3 sequences, under 30% of them singletons. The receptors here all came from a female donor in good health.

The chain has TRBV9 and TRBJ2-3; 11 bases fit TRBD2. The V gene's germline CDR1 is SGDLS and CDR2 YYNGEE. The CDR3 covers 16 residues. V dropped 0 bases and J dropped 3; count of bases not matched to a gene: 3. The CDR3 coding sequence is TGTGCCAGCAGCGTAGGATCTAGCGGGGGGACAGATACGCAGTATTTT. This sequence encodes CASSVGSSGGTDTQYF. The full variable domain, its missing parts supplied by reference TRBV9 and TRBJ2-3, is DSGVTQTPKHLITATGQRVTLRCSPRSGDLSVYWYQQSLDQGLQFLIQYYNGEERAKGNILERFSAQQFPDLHSELNLSSLELGDSALYFCASSVGSSGGTDTQYFGPGTRLTVL.

At least ten counts were recorded for this clonotype. The V gene is TRBV20-1, the J gene TRBJ2-7; possibly TRBD1 or TRBD2 for D (6 bases each). Germline CDR1 is DFQATT and CDR2 is SNEGSKA (reference sequence). The CDR3 spans 14 residues. The V and J ends lost 0 bases and 3 bases respectively, with 12 bases between them. The CDR3 coding sequence is TGCAGTGCTAGAGAGGACAGAGCGGGCTACGAGCAGTACTTC. Residues: CSAREDRAGYEQYF.

The chain uses TRBV13 and TRBJ2-7; 8 nucleotides align to TRBD2. CDR1 PRHDT and CDR2 FYEKMQ come from the germline V gene (reference sequence). The V gene end was trimmed by 1 base and the J gene end by 1 base; junction bases not matched to a gene: 3. CDR3 size: 15 residues. The CDR3 is CASSLVGGGSYEQYF. The CDR3 nucleotides are TGTGCCAGCAGCTTAGTAGGCGGGGGGTCCTACGAGCAGTACTTC.

In this sample, this clonotype turned up a few times. This is likely a read error, given that the CDR3 carries no conserved phenylalanine or tryptophan at its end. It is unclear where the CDR3 begins or ends on the DNA, so no DNA is shown, and the CDR3 is as TCRdb lists it. The V call is TRBV20-1, the J call TRBJ1-1; the D call TRBD1 from the table was never checked on the DNA. CDR1 and CDR2 from the germline V gene are DFQATT and SNEGSKA (reference sequence). The CDR3 spans 12 amino acids, including both terminal residues. The CDR3 region is CSARGWGQGIGI.

J is TRBJ2-7 and V is TRBV12-3 or TRBV12-4; D not resolved. V lost 2 bases, J lost 2 bases, and 7 bases lay in between. The CDR3 sequence is 13 residues long. The CDR3 nucleotides are TGTGCCAGCAGTTTACACGACCCCTACGAGCAGTACTTC. It is translated as CASSLHDPYEQYF.

This clonotype has only a few counts. J is TRBJ2-2 and V is TRBV29-1; 7 positions agree with TRBD2. Germline assignment: CDR1 SQVTM and CDR2 ANQGSEA. The CDR3 spans 13 residues. J was trimmed by 8 bases and V by 7 bases; bases with no gene match: 10. The CDR3 sequence is CSAQTSISGELFF. The DNA for the CDR3 is TGCAGCGCCCAGACTAGCATCTCGGGGGAGCTGTTTTTT.

The gene calls are TRBV20-1 and TRBJ2-5; 12 nucleotides align to TRBD2. This CDR3 comprises 14 residues. Germline CDR1 and CDR2: DFQATT and SNEGSKA (reference sequence). V trimming: 2 bases; J trimming: 5 bases; junction bases outside the gene matches: 3. CDR3 bases: TGCAGTGCTAGACTAGCGGGGGGGCTGGAGACCCAGTACTTC. It codes for CSARLAGGLETQYF.

The chain combines TRBV29-1 with TRBJ1-5; maybe TRBD1 (6 bases). The V gene's germline CDR1 is SQVTM and CDR2 ANQGSEA. This CDR3 is 13 amino acids long. Trimming stripped 5 bases from V and 3 bases from J, with 11 bases between. In DNA form, the CDR3 reads TGCAGCGTTTCTCAGGGGATCAATCAGCCCCAGCATTTT. Its protein is CSVSQGINQPQHF.

This clonotype has more than one count but fewer than ten. The chain recombines TRBV5-8 with TRBJ2-1, with 7 nucleotides matching TRBD1. The CDR3 is 16 residues long. J lost 4 bases, V lost 3 bases, and 10 bases had no gene match. Germline CDR1 is SGHTS and CDR2 is YDEGEE. The CDR3 loop is CASSSAVGQPYNEQFF. The CDR3 DNA follows: TGTGCCAGCAGCTCTGCTGTGGGACAGCCTTACAATGAGCAGTTCTTC.

The V call is TRBV5-1, the J call TRBJ1-4; D is ambiguous. CDR1 and CDR2 from the germline V gene are SGHRS and YFSETQ. V dropped 4 bases and J dropped 7 bases, with 8 bases sitting between them. The CDR3 has 12 residues. For the CDR3, the DNA is TGCGCCAGCAGCCCCGAGGGTGAAAAACTGTTTTTT. Encoded protein: CASSPEGEKLFF.

This clonotype has only a few counts. The V call is TRBV20-1, the J call TRBJ2-7, with D perhaps matching TRBD1 or TRBD2 (5 bases each). V was pared by 5 bases and J by 6 bases, with 11 bases between. Germline V gives CDR1 DFQATT, CDR2 SNEGSKA (reference sequence). The CDR3 consists of 11 residues. CDR3 bases: TGCAGTGCTGGGGGAGTTCTCGAGCAGTACTTC. It specifies CSAGGVLEQYF.

This clonotype has only a few counts. The chain employs TRBV6-2 or TRBV6-3 and TRBJ2-7; D is perhaps TRBD1 (6 bases). Trimming cost V 4 bases and J 6 bases, with 13 bases left between them. The CDR3 sequence is 13 residues long. Germline V gives CDR1 MNHEY, CDR2 SVGEGT. CDR3 sequence reads: CASSSRDISEQYF. The CDR3 DNA is TGTGCCAGCAGTTCCCGGGACATCTCCGAGCAGTACTTC.

There are many counts of this clonotype. The chain is built from TRBV20-1 and TRBJ2-3, with 9 positions matching TRBD1. CDR3 length: 14 residues. Germline V gene sequence: CDR1 DFQATT, CDR2 SNEGSKA (reference sequence). V lost 3 bases, J lost 4 bases, and 5 bases stayed unmatched. CDR3 DNA: TGCAGTGCTAGTGGACAGGGGTCCGCAGATACGCAGTATTTT. Its translation: CSASGQGSADTQYF.

This clonotype was observed a handful of times. V is TRBV5-1 and J is TRBJ1-1, with unresolved D. This CDR3 contains 14 residues. CDR1 is SGHRS and CDR2 is YFSETQ in the germline V gene. V was cut by 0 bases and J by 6 bases, with 12 bases left in between. The DNA of the CDR3 is TGCGCCAGCAGCTTGGTTGAGGTTAGGGCTGAAGCTTTCTTT. Its translation is CASSLVEVRAEAFF.

The gene calls are TRBV28 and TRBJ2-4; 9 bases are a match to TRBD1. The CDR3 length is 13 residues. CDR1 and CDR2 from the germline V gene are MDHEN and SYDVKM. J gave up 4 bases and V 10 bases, and 5 bases lay outside the gene matches. CDR3 DNA: TGTGCCACGGAGGGACAGGGAAAAAACATTCAGTACTTC. It encodes CATEGQGKNIQYF.

This clonotype was observed a handful of times. The rearrangement joins TRBV5-5 to TRBJ2-1; D is possibly TRBD1 (5 bases). Germline V gives CDR1 SGHKS, CDR2 YYEKEE (reference sequence). This CDR3 spans 13 amino acids. With 3 bases removed from V and 9 bases from J, the gap between germline ends came to 13 bases. CDR3 sequence reads: CASSSDPRAEQFF. CDR3 DNA sequence: TGTGCCAGCAGCTCAGACCCCAGGGCTGAGCAGTTCTTC.

The CDR3 nucleotides are TGCGCCAGCAGCTGGGCCGGGGGAGAAGAGACCCAGTACTTC. Translating gives CASSWAGGEETQYF. V is TRBV5-1 and J is TRBJ2-5; tentative D call: TRBD2 (6 bases). Trimming left V 3 bases short and J 3 bases short, with 12 bases between. The CDR3 extends over 14 amino acids. CDR1 and CDR2 (germline): SGHRS, YFSETQ. Complete variable domain (other parts from reference TRBV5-1 and TRBJ2-5): KAGVTQTPRYLIKTRGQQVTLSCSPISGHRSVSWYQQTPGQGLQFLFEYFSETQRNKGNFPGRFSGRQFSNSRSEMNVSTLELGDSALYLCASSWAGGEETQYFGPGTRLLVL.

In this sample, this clonotype turned up many times. This chain uses TRBV29-1 with TRBJ2-1; TRBD2 aligns across 8 bases. The CDR3 loop spans 14 amino acids. The ends lost 4 bases at V and 5 bases at J; junction bases unmatched: 7. The V gene's germline CDR1 is SQVTM and CDR2 ANQGSEA. CDR3 nucleotide sequence: TGCAGCGTTGTAACAAGCGGGAGAGACAATGAGCAGTTCTTC. Its protein is CSVVTSGRDNEQFF.

This clonotype is labeled as medium-sized. The chain has TRBV7-2 and TRBJ2-1, with 8 bases fitting TRBD2. The CDR3 has 15 residues. The germline CDR1 and CDR2 sequences are SGHTA and FQGNSA. V shed 5 bases and J 6 bases; nucleotides not matched to a gene: 9. The CDR3 DNA reads TGTGCCAGCAGCAGGCGGGCGGGAGGTCCCAATGAGCAGTTCTTC. This translates into CASSRRAGGPNEQFF.

This clonotype was counted between two and nine times. This chain uses TRBV20-1 with TRBJ1-5; TRBD1 matches 8 bases. V gave up 6 bases and J gave up 5 bases; unmatched junction bases: 3. Germline V gene data show CDR1 as DFQATT and CDR2 as SNEGSKA (reference sequence). The CDR3 contains 12 residues. CDR3 in amino acids: CSANRGDQPQHF. In nucleotides, the CDR3 is TGCAGTGCCAACAGGGGGGATCAGCCCCAGCATTTT.

This clonotype turned up a few times. The gene calls are TRBV2 and TRBJ2-7; TRBD1 matches at 7 bases. V lost 8 bases, J lost 5 bases, and 6 bases stayed unmatched. Germline V gene lookup returns CDR1 SNHLY and CDR2 FYNNEI. This CDR3 is 12 amino acids long. Here the CDR3 reads CASRGQADEQYF. DNA of the CDR3: TGTGCCAGCCGAGGACAGGCAGACGAGCAGTACTTC.

This clonotype was seen a few times. The chain links TRBV30 to TRBJ2-3, with D possibly being TRBD2 (6 bases). Germline values: CDR1 GTSNPN, CDR2 SVGIG (reference sequence). CDR3 length equals 15 residues. Trimming pared 5 bases from V and 3 bases from J, leaving 18 bases between. The CDR3 sequence is CAWSSLLARTDTQYF. The DNA of the CDR3 is TGTGCCTGGTCCTCCCTACTAGCTAGGACAGATACGCAGTATTTT.

This clonotype has only a few counts. This CDR3 reads CASSGIPAADTQYF. The CDR3 DNA is TGTGCCAGCAGCGGGATCCCAGCGGCGGATACGCAGTATTTT. This chain connects TRBV9 to TRBJ2-3; tentative D call: TRBD2 (5 bases). V lost 3 bases to trimming and J lost 6 bases, with 14 bases between them. Per germline, CDR1 SGDLS and CDR2 YYNGEE. The CDR3 has 14 amino acids.

This chain uses TRBV6-1 with TRBJ2-7, with 8 bases aligning to TRBD1. CDR1 and CDR2 from the germline V gene are MNHNS and SASEGT. The CDR3 runs 14 residues. J gave up 6 bases and V 7 bases, and 11 bases lay outside the gene matches. The CDR3 coding sequence is TGTGCCAGCATGTCCCGGGACAGGAATCCCGAGCAGTACTTC. It specifies CASMSRDRNPEQYF.

This clonotype was seen at least ten times. This chain connects TRBV9 to TRBJ2-7, with D perhaps being TRBD1 or TRBD2 (6 bases each). V lost 4 bases, J lost 0 bases, and 17 bases lay in between. The CDR3 sequence is 16 residues long. From germline, CDR1 is SGDLS and CDR2 YYNGEE. The CDR3, as DNA: TGTGCCAGCAGCCCGGGGGCGAGCGGAGGCTCCTACGAGCAGTACTTC. Translation: CASSPGASGGSYEQYF. The entire variable domain, with the rest obtained from reference TRBV9 and TRBJ2-7, is as follows: DSGVTQTPKHLITATGQRVTLRCSPRSGDLSVYWYQQSLDQGLQFLIQYYNGEERAKGNILERFSAQQFPDLHSELNLSSLELGDSALYFCASSPGASGGSYEQYFGPGTRLTVT.

This clonotype was detected a few times. The chain links TRBV6-5 to TRBJ2-7, with 12 bases fitting TRBD2. Trimming at V came to 6 bases and at J to 6 bases, leaving 12 bases not matched to a gene. Germline V gives CDR1 MNHEY, CDR2 SVGAGI. This CDR3 has 16 amino acids. CDR3 bases: TGTGCCAGCAGCCTCTCGACTAGCGGGAGTATCGGCGAGCAGTACTTC. Translation gives CASSLSTSGSIGEQYF.

This clonotype appeared a few times. This sequence joins TRBV29-1 and TRBJ2-2, with a weak D call TRBD2 (5 bases). CDR1 is SQVTM and CDR2 is ANQGSEA in the germline V gene. The CDR3 sequence is 12 residues long. Trimming left V 4 bases short and J 5 bases short, with 8 bases between. Here the CDR3 DNA reads TGCAGCGTTGGGGAGATGACCGGGGAGCTGTTTTTT. It yields the protein CSVGEMTGELFF.

The chain joins TRBV20-1 to TRBJ1-3; tentatively, D is TRBD1 (6 bases). The V gene lost 3 bases and the J gene lost 3 bases, with 9 bases spanning the gap. CDR1 is DFQATT, CDR2 SNEGSKA, per germline (reference sequence). The CDR3 runs 13 residues. CDR3 nucleotides: TGCAGTGCTAGTCGGACAGATGGAAACACCATATATTTT. Translating gives CSASRTDGNTIYF.

By its share, this clonotype is medium-sized. This rearrangement joins TRBV27 to TRBJ2-7; D perhaps matches TRBD2 (5 bases). There are 12 residues in the CDR3. Per the germline V gene, CDR1 is MNHEY and CDR2 is SMNVEV (reference sequence). Trimming removed 2 bases from V and 6 bases from J, with 8 bases in between. The CDR3 region has the DNA TGTGCCAGCAGTTTACGGGGTACCGAGCAGTACTTC. Encoded protein: CASSLRGTEQYF.

This clonotype showed up many times. The CDR3 spells CASSSLGLAASGANVLTF. The CDR3 DNA follows: TGTGCCAGCAGTTCCTTGGGACTAGCGGCCTCTGGGGCCAACGTCCTGACTTTC. The rearrangement links TRBV6-2 or TRBV6-3 to TRBJ2-6, with 11 nucleotides matching TRBD2. CDR3 length: 18 residues. Looked up from germline, CDR1 is MNHEY and CDR2 is SVGEGT. Unmatched junction bases numbered 5, after V lost 4 bases and J lost 0 bases.

This clonotype was seen a handful of times. V usage is TRBV10-1 and J usage is TRBJ2-3, with 8 bases that match TRBD2. The germline V gene encodes CDR1 WNHNN and CDR2 SYGVQD (reference sequence). J gave up 8 bases and V 5 bases, and 6 bases lay outside the gene matches. The CDR3 is 13 residues long. The CDR3 sequence: CASSSGGGGTQYF. The CDR3 DNA follows: TGCGCCAGCAGTAGCGGGGGAGGTGGTACGCAGTATTTT.

This clonotype has at least ten counts. Here the CDR3 DNA reads TGTGCCAGCAGCCGTGGGACCCTCCGTGGGGAGCTGTTTTTT. Amino acids: CASSRGTLRGELFF. This chain joins TRBV6-2 or TRBV6-3 and TRBJ2-2, with D perhaps being TRBD1 or TRBD2 (5 bases each). Germline assignment: CDR1 MNHEY and CDR2 SVGEGT. The CDR3 contains 14 residues. The V end was cut by 6 bases, the J end by 8 bases, with 16 bases between.